The 22 T cell receptor beta chains below were found in one sample sequenced in a study of cytomegalovirus exposure and HLA in healthy donors. The study ran its PCR with 60 Vbeta and 13 Jbeta primers. The data were produced by immunoSEQ multiplex PCR, yet TCRdb's version contains in-frame clones alone and is incomplete. Here the sample spans roughly 130,000 clones, 74% being singletons. Material: PBMCs. Receptor source: a woman aged 45 to 65 in good health and CMV-seropositive.

The V call is TRBV27, the J call TRBJ1-6, with a weak D call TRBD1 (6 bases). Trimming cost V 6 bases and J 9 bases, with 12 bases left between them. The length of the CDR3 is 13 residues. CDR1 MNHEY and CDR2 SMNVEV come from the germline V gene (reference sequence). CDR3 DNA: TGTGCCAGCAGGTTCACAGGGATTTCACCCCTCCACTTT. Translated: CASRFTGISPLHF.

This chain links TRBV4-3 with TRBJ2-5; D call uncertain. Trimming removed 4 bases at V and 5 bases at J, with 17 bases between. Germline V gives CDR1 LGHNA, CDR2 YSLEER. The CDR3 length is 15 residues. In DNA, the CDR3 is TGCGCCAGCAGCCCCTCCACGGTGGCGCGGGAGACCCAGTACTTC. Encoded protein: CASSPSTVARETQYF.

The chain is built from TRBV11-3 and TRBJ1-6; 8 positions match TRBD1. Germline trimming cut 5 bases from V and 4 bases from J; bases unmatched to any gene: 1. Germline V gene lookup returns CDR1 SGHNT and CDR2 YENEEA. This CDR3 is 14 amino acids long. For the CDR3, the DNA is TGTGCCAGCAGCGACAGGGGATATAATTCACCCCTCCACTTT. Amino acids: CASSDRGYNSPLHF.

The CDR3 sequence is CASSGQGVNTEAFF. The CDR3 nucleotides read TGTGCCAGCAGCGGACAGGGAGTGAACACTGAAGCTTTCTTT. J is TRBJ1-1 and V is TRBV11-3; 8 nucleotides line up with TRBD1. V shed 5 bases and J 0 bases; nucleotides not matched to a gene: 2. The V gene's germline CDR1 is SGHNT and CDR2 YENEEA. This CDR3 is 14 amino acids long. Complete variable domain (other parts from reference TRBV11-3 and TRBJ1-1): EAGVVQSPRYKIIEKKQPVAFWCNPISGHNTLYWYLQNLGQGPELLIRYENEEAVDDSQLPKDRFSAERLKGVDSTLKIQPAELGDSAVYLCASSGQGVNTEAFFGQGTRLTVV.

V usage is TRBV6-5 and J usage is TRBJ1-2, with 9 bases aligning to TRBD1. CDR1 is MNHEY and CDR2 is SVGAGI in the germline V gene. With 6 bases clipped from V and 8 bases from J, the junction kept 4 bases outside the gene matches. This CDR3 has 12 residues. CDR3 amino acids: CASRQGASGYTF. The CDR3, as DNA: TGTGCCAGCAGACAGGGGGCGTCCGGCTACACCTTC.

The V and J genes are TRBV6-5 and TRBJ2-3; 7 bases agree with TRBD2. J was trimmed by 5 bases and V by 10 bases; bases with no gene match: 6. This CDR3 comprises 12 residues. Germline V gene sequence: CDR1 MNHEY, CDR2 SVGAGI. The DNA of the CDR3 is TGTGCCACGCGGGAGTCTGGAGATACGCAGTATTTT. Residues: CATRESGDTQYF.

The V and J genes are TRBV2 and TRBJ2-4, with D perhaps matching TRBD1 (5 bases). Looked up from germline, CDR1 is SNHLY and CDR2 is FYNNEI. This CDR3 contains 15 residues. The V end lost 4 bases, the J end lost 1 base, and 11 bases lay between the germline ends. The CDR3, as DNA: TGTGCCAGCAGTGGGGGCCACGGGGCCAAAAACATTCAGTACTTC. It yields the protein CASSGGHGAKNIQYF.

This chain joins TRBV19 and TRBJ1-6; D call uncertain. Germline-derived CDR1 and CDR2 are LNHDA and SQIVND (reference sequence). Trimming stripped 6 bases from V and 5 bases from J, with 11 bases between. The CDR3 covers 14 residues. CDR3 bases: TGTGCCAGTAGGGTCGGACTGAATAATTCACCCCTCCACTTT. Protein product: CASRVGLNNSPLHF.

The chain links TRBV7-2 to TRBJ2-3; TRBD2 matches 10 bases. The germline V gene encodes CDR1 SGHTA and CDR2 FQGNSA. V was pared by 5 bases and J by 3 bases, with 2 bases of the junction left unmatched. The CDR3 is 14 amino acids. The CDR3 bases are TGTGCCAGCAGCAAACTAGCGGGAACAGATACGCAGTATTTT. Translation gives CASSKLAGTDTQYF.

This clone has a handful of counts. The chain recombines TRBV12-5 with TRBJ1-2, with TRBD1 identical over 8 bases. Germline CDR1 LGHNT, CDR2 FRNRAP. J was trimmed by 3 bases and V by 6 bases; bases with no gene match: 6. The CDR3 spans 14 residues. CDR3 nucleotide sequence: TGTGCTAGTGGCCGCAGGGGGCTATACTATGGCTACACCTTC. It yields the protein CASGRRGLYYGYTF.

V is TRBV5-4 and J is TRBJ2-2; D is unclear. Germline CDR1 and CDR2: SGHNT and YYREEE (reference sequence). V shed 4 bases and J shed 3 bases, with 13 bases lying between them. The CDR3 loop spans 15 amino acids. CDR3 in amino acids: CASSPAGPYTGELFF. For the CDR3, the DNA is TGTGCCAGCAGCCCCGCTGGGCCTTACACCGGGGAGCTGTTTTTT.

In this sample, this clone turned up once. The chain carries TRBV9 and TRBJ1-1, with D possibly matching TRBD1 (5 bases). Germline lookup yields CDR1 SGDLS and CDR2 YYNGEE. V lost 4 bases, J lost 3 bases, and 16 bases lay in between. The CDR3 extends over 15 amino acids. The CDR3 here is CASSPRAGRDTEAFF. DNA of the CDR3: TGTGCCAGCAGCCCCCGTGCAGGGAGGGACACTGAAGCTTTCTTT.

The V call is TRBV7-9, the J call TRBJ1-2, with D uncertain. CDR1 and CDR2 (germline): SEHNR, FQNEAQ (reference sequence). The CDR3 consists of 12 residues. Trimming stripped 5 bases from V and 8 bases from J, with 12 bases between. The CDR3 region has the DNA TGTGCCAGCAGCCTAGGACTCAACGGCTACACCTTC. Its protein product is CASSLGLNGYTF.

V gene TRBV5-4 combines with J gene TRBJ2-5, with TRBD1 matching over 8 bases. CDR3 size: 15 residues. The trim removed 3 bases at V and 4 bases at J, leaving 8 bases unmatched. CDR1 SGHNT and CDR2 YYREEE come from the germline V gene (reference sequence). CDR3 sequence reads: CASSWRTGLGETQYF. The DNA for the CDR3 is TGTGCCAGCAGCTGGAGGACAGGGCTAGGAGAGACCCAGTACTTC.

This rearrangement joins TRBV5-1 to TRBJ2-3; D possibly corresponds to TRBD2 (6 bases). This CDR3 contains 15 residues. Trimming shortened V by 3 bases and J by 7 bases, and 18 bases separated the two germline ends. The germline V gene encodes CDR1 SGHRS and CDR2 YFSETQ. The CDR3 coding sequence is TGCGCCAGCAGCTCACTAGGAAAGGGGAGGAATACGCAGTATTTT. Its translation is CASSSLGKGRNTQYF.

As to this clone: This is likely an artifact of a read error, given a far larger clone one base away. Other nucleotide sequences in the sample specify the same CDR3. The rearrangement joins TRBV11-3 to TRBJ2-5, with a tentative D call TRBD1 (6 bases). The CDR3 contains 14 residues. V was cut by 5 bases and J by 3 bases, with 13 bases left in between. Germline values: CDR1 SGHNT, CDR2 YENEEA. The CDR3 DNA sequence: TGTGCCAGCAGCCTACATGGGGGCGAAGAGACCCAGTACTTC. Translating it yields CASSLHGGEETQYF.

V and J are TRBV5-4 and TRBJ2-1, with a weak D call TRBD2 (7 bases). With 5 bases removed from V and 2 bases from J, the gap between germline ends came to 14 bases. The CDR3 loop spans 15 amino acids. Germline V CDR1 and CDR2: SGHNT, YYREEE (reference sequence). The CDR3 protein is CASSSEGGAYNEQFF. The CDR3 DNA reads TGTGCCAGCAGTTCCGAGGGGGGGGCCTACAATGAGCAGTTCTTC.

The V call is TRBV2, the J call TRBJ2-7; 9 nucleotides line up with TRBD1. This CDR3 region has 14 residues. V trimming: 6 bases; J trimming: 3 bases; junction bases outside the gene matches: 6. The germline gives CDR1 SNHLY, CDR2 FYNNEI. The CDR3 loop is CASRTGGVLYEQYF. In DNA, the CDR3 is TGTGCCAGCAGAACAGGGGGCGTTCTCTACGAGCAGTACTTC.

The rearrangement links TRBV2 to TRBJ2-3, with TRBD2 matching 8 bases. V was clipped by 5 bases and J by 4 bases; unmatched bases: 5. Germline V CDR1 and CDR2: SNHLY, FYNNEI. The CDR3 has 14 amino acids. The CDR3: CASSRGGASDTQYF. The CDR3 DNA sequence: TGTGCCAGCAGTCGGGGGGGGGCGTCAGATACGCAGTATTTT.

CDR3 DNA: TGTGCCAGTAGTTATGACAGGGCCACTGAAGCTTTCTTT. Protein: CASSYDRATEAFF. The chain carries TRBV19 and TRBJ1-1; TRBD1 agrees at 7 bases. The CDR3 spans 13 residues. Germline V CDR1 and CDR2: LNHDA, SQIVND (reference sequence). The ends lost 5 bases at V and 4 bases at J; junction bases unmatched: 4.

This clone was seen only a few times. The chain links TRBV29-1 to TRBJ1-2; D call uncertain. This CDR3 contains 14 residues. Germline V gene data show CDR1 as SQVTM and CDR2 as ANQGSEA. The ends were cut back, 0 bases at V and 8 bases at J, with 16 bases in the middle. The CDR3 is CSVEETRGSGGYTF. The CDR3 DNA reads as TGCAGCGTTGAAGAGACTCGGGGTTCCGGAGGCTACACCTTC.

The chain combines TRBV6-4 with TRBJ2-1; 14 bases align to TRBD2. Germline CDR1 and CDR2: MRHNA and SNTAGT. The CDR3 is 16 amino acids. J gave up 6 bases and V 0 bases, and 1 base lay outside the gene matches. In nucleotides, the CDR3 is TGTGCCAGCAGTGACTCGACTAGCGGGGGGGCCAATGAGCAGTTCTTC. Its protein product is CASSDSTSGGANEQFF.